These 23 T cell receptor beta chains originate from one sample sequenced in a study of CD8+CD57+ T cells in acquired aplastic anemia. TCR beta VDJ combinations and CDR3 sequences were profiled from genomic DNA. TCRdb re-derived calls from the reads in MiXCR, one entry per CDR3 protein. The profile shows about 160,000 distinct CDR3 sequences, more than 40% of them singletons. Patients chosen for sequencing had shown CD8+CD57+ cell expansion by flow cytometry. The sequenced sample was sorted CD4+, CD8+, or CD8+CD57+ T cells (not recorded which) from PBMCs. These receptors were taken from a human donor with aplastic anemia.

This clonotype showed up many times. This chain uses TRBV4-1 with TRBJ1-2, with D unresolved. Germline CDR1 and CDR2: MGHRA and YSYEKL. The CDR3 runs 14 residues. The V end was cut by 0 bases, the J end by 5 bases, with 10 bases between. CDR3 nucleotide sequence: TGCGCCAGCAGCCAAGACACGGATCTGTATGGCTACACCTTC. It yields the protein CASSQDTDLYGYTF.

This clonotype has only a few counts. The chain combines TRBV2 with TRBJ2-7, with TRBD1 matching over 7 bases. Unmatched junction bases numbered 6, after V lost 6 bases and J lost 7 bases. Germline V gives CDR1 SNHLY, CDR2 FYNNEI. The length of the CDR3 is 12 residues. CDR3 sequence: CASRTGIGEQYF. In nucleotides, the CDR3 is TGTGCCAGCAGGACAGGGATAGGGGAGCAGTACTTC. Together with reference TRBV2 and TRBJ2-7, the CDR3 gives the full variable domain: EPEVTQTPSHQVTQMGQEVILRCVPISNHLYFYWYRQILGQKVEFLVSFYNNEISEKSEIFDDQFSVERPDGSNFTLKIRSTKLEDSAMYFCASRTGIGEQYFGPGTRLTVT.

The rearrangement links TRBV12-3 or TRBV12-4 to TRBJ1-1; the D gene is possibly TRBD1 (6 bases). Trimming pared 1 base from V and 3 bases from J, leaving 9 bases between. CDR3 length equals 14 residues. CDR3 in amino acids: CASSLGGLYTEAFF. The CDR3 DNA sequence: TGTGCCAGCAGTTTAGGGGGGCTTTACACTGAAGCTTTCTTT.

This clonotype has a count of ten or more. V gene TRBV7-9 combines with J gene TRBJ1-5, with 7 bases that match TRBD1. The CDR3 has 14 amino acids. Per germline, CDR1 SEHNR and CDR2 FQNEAQ (reference sequence). Unmatched junction bases numbered 5, after V lost 5 bases and J lost 4 bases. The CDR3 loop reads CASSPVTGNQPQHF. CDR3 nucleotides: TGTGCCAGCAGCCCAGTGACAGGGAATCAGCCCCAGCATTTT.

The chain couples TRBV7-6 to TRBJ2-5; no definite D call. The CDR3 runs to 12 residues. Germline assignment: CDR1 SGHVS and CDR2 FNYEAQ. Trimming stripped 1 base from V and 5 bases from J, with 5 bases between. The CDR3 region is CASSLGSETQYF. The CDR3 coding sequence is TGTGCCAGCAGCTTAGGGTCGGAGACCCAGTACTTC.

This clonotype came up a few times. The rearrangement uses TRBV11-2 and TRBJ1-3; D not certain. The CDR3 is 15 amino acids. Germline V gives CDR1 SGHAT, CDR2 FQNNGV. V was trimmed by 5 bases and J by 0 bases, leaving 11 bases between them. The CDR3, as DNA: TGTGCCAGCAGCCCTAGGAGAGGCTCTGGAAACACCATATATTTT. It yields the protein CASSPRRGSGNTIYF.

In this sample, this clonotype turned up a few times. The chain employs TRBV15 and TRBJ1-1, with D uncertain. The CDR3 is made up of 15 amino acids. Trimming removed 3 bases from V and 3 bases from J, with 14 bases in between. The germline V gene has CDR1 LNHNV and CDR2 YYDKDF (reference sequence). The DNA for the CDR3 is TGTGCCACCAGCAGTCGGCGGGGAGTGGACACTGAAGCTTTCTTT. The encoded protein is CATSSRRGVDTEAFF.

In this sample, this clonotype turned up many times. The gene calls are TRBV12-3 or TRBV12-4 and TRBJ2-7, with TRBD2 as a possible D gene (5 bases). The CDR3 contains 12 residues. Deletions cut 3 bases from V and 3 bases from J, with 6 bases between. The CDR3 region is CASSFRDYEQYF. The DNA for the CDR3 is TGTGCCAGCAGTTTTCGGGACTACGAGCAGTACTTC.

As to this clonotype: A junction end diverges from the germline sequence, so it may reflect a read error. The chain joins TRBV10-3 to TRBJ2-7, with 9 nucleotides matching TRBD1. Germline CDR1 is ENHRY and CDR2 is SYGVKD. The CDR3 extends over 13 amino acids. CDR3 DNA sequence: TGTGCCAGCAGTCCCGGGACAGGGTTCGAGCAGTACTTC. It translates to CASSPGTGFEQYF.

V usage is TRBV7-3 and J usage is TRBJ2-1; no clear D. This CDR3 has 12 residues. The ends were cut back, 4 bases at V and 4 bases at J, with 5 bases in the middle. Germline CDR1 SGHTA, CDR2 FQGTGA. The CDR3 coding sequence is TGTGCCAGCAGCTCCCAGTACAATGAGCAGTTCTTC. Protein sequence: CASSSQYNEQFF.

To note about this clonotype: A much more abundant neighbour one base away suggests this may be a read error. The rearrangement uses TRBV19 and TRBJ1-2, with a possible D match to TRBD1 (5 bases). Germline loops: CDR1 LNHDA, CDR2 SQIVND (reference sequence). Trimming stripped 4 bases from V and 0 bases from J, with 21 bases between. The CDR3 is 18 amino acids. CDR3 DNA: TGTGCCAGTAGTACCGCGCATATCCAGGGCCTTCCTAACTATGGCTACACCTTC. Translated, it gives CASSTAHIQGLPNYGYTF.

In its sample, this clonotype was seen many times. The chain links TRBV6-1 to TRBJ1-2, with D tentatively TRBD1 (5 bases). Germline assignment: CDR1 MNHNS and CDR2 SASEGT. The CDR3 totals 11 residues. V dropped 6 bases and J dropped 8 bases, with 10 bases sitting between them. The CDR3 region is CASRLGQGYTF. In nucleotides, the CDR3 is TGTGCCAGCAGACTTGGACAAGGCTACACCTTC.

The chain links TRBV5-1 to TRBJ1-3; D gene unclear. The CDR3 extends over 13 amino acids. Trimming shortened V by 4 bases and J by 2 bases, and 7 bases separated the two germline ends. Germline V CDR1 and CDR2: SGHRS, YFSETQ. The CDR3 spells CASSPLTGNTIYF. CDR3 coding DNA: TGCGCCAGCAGCCCACTGACTGGAAACACCATATATTTT.

This clonotype showed up many times. The chain combines TRBV7-2 with TRBJ1-1; perhaps TRBD1 as D (5 bases). The CDR3 consists of 14 residues. Germline-derived CDR1 and CDR2 are SGHTA and FQGNSA. V dropped 5 bases and J dropped 5 bases, with 15 bases sitting between them. As DNA, the CDR3 is TGTGCCAGCAGCGCCGGGACCCTAGGGACTGAAGCTTTCTTT. It yields the protein CASSAGTLGTEAFF. The variable domain in full, completed from reference TRBV7-2 and TRBJ1-1, reads GAGVSQSPSNKVTEKGKDVELRCDPISGHTALYWYRQSLGQGLEFLIYFQGNSAPDKSGLPSDRFSAERTGGSVSTLTIQRTQQEDSAVYLCASSAGTLGTEAFFGQGTRLTVV.

The chain has TRBV19 and TRBJ1-1; D may be TRBD1 (5 bases). V was pared by 7 bases and J by 12 bases, with 18 bases between. The CDR3 runs 12 residues. Germline V gives CDR1 LNHDA, CDR2 SQIVND (reference sequence). For the CDR3, the DNA is TGTGCCAGTAAAAGCAGGCAGGGTGAGACTTTCTTT. Translating it yields CASKSRQGETFF.

This chain connects TRBV2 to TRBJ1-2; D possibly corresponds to TRBD1 (6 bases). The V gene lost 6 bases and the J gene lost 0 bases, with 8 bases spanning the gap. The CDR3 extends over 13 amino acids. The germline V gene encodes CDR1 SNHLY and CDR2 FYNNEI. CDR3 in amino acids: CASRDSPNYGYTF. The CDR3 DNA reads TGTGCCAGCAGGGACAGCCCTAACTATGGCTACACCTTC.

This clonotype was observed many times. The chain combines TRBV7-3 with TRBJ2-6, with D tentatively TRBD1 (6 bases). This CDR3 region has 18 residues. Germline CDR1 is SGHTA and CDR2 is FQGTGA. V was pared by 1 base and J by 0 bases, with 13 bases between. CDR3 in DNA: TGTGCCAGCAGCTTAATTGGCCAGGGGCCCTCTGGGGCCAACGTCCTGACTTTC. It is translated as CASSLIGQGPSGANVLTF. Complete variable domain (other parts from reference TRBV7-3 and TRBJ2-6): GAGVSQTPSNKVTEKGKYVELRCDPISGHTALYWYRQSLGQGPEFLIYFQGTGAADDSGLPNDRFFAVRPEGSVSTLKIQRTERGDSAVYLCASSLIGQGPSGANVLTFGAGSRLTVL.

Many counts were recorded for this clonotype. The rearrangement joins TRBV19 to TRBJ1-2; 7 positions agree with TRBD1. CDR1 is LNHDA and CDR2 is SQIVND in the germline V gene (reference sequence). The CDR3 has 14 residues. With 6 bases clipped from V and 4 bases from J, the junction kept 8 bases outside the gene matches. The CDR3 region has the DNA TGTGCCAGTAGATGGGGCAGGGGGTTCTATGGCTACACCTTC. It specifies CASRWGRGFYGYTF.

This chain links TRBV10-1 with TRBJ2-7; no clear D gene. The germline V gene encodes CDR1 WNHNN and CDR2 SYGVQD (reference sequence). This CDR3 spans 12 amino acids. The V end was cut by 2 bases, the J end by 2 bases, with 4 bases between. CDR3 sequence: CASSEQPYEQYF. The CDR3 region has the DNA TGCGCCAGCAGTGAGCAGCCCTACGAGCAGTACTTC.

The genes are TRBV2 and TRBJ2-2; 9 nucleotides match TRBD1. V dropped 6 bases and J dropped 1; count of bases not matched to a gene: 3. CDR1 and CDR2 (germline): SNHLY, FYNNEI. The CDR3 covers 15 residues. The CDR3 spells CASRTGGQNTGELFF. In nucleotides, the CDR3 is TGTGCCAGCAGGACAGGGGGACAGAACACCGGGGAGCTGTTTTTT.

CDR3 in DNA: TGCAGCGTTAATCAGGGGGCGGGCGGGGAGCTGTTTTTT. Protein sequence: CSVNQGAGGELFF. The chain carries TRBV29-1 and TRBJ2-2; 8 nucleotides line up with TRBD1. CDR1 is SQVTM, CDR2 ANQGSEA, per germline. With V trimmed by 5 bases and J by 7 bases, 6 bases remained unmatched. The length of the CDR3 is 13 residues.

The chain combines TRBV2 with TRBJ2-5; D possibly corresponds to TRBD2 (5 bases). Germline assignment: CDR1 SNHLY and CDR2 FYNNEI. The ends were cut back, 6 bases at V and 2 bases at J, with 10 bases in the middle. The CDR3 length is 13 residues. The CDR3 DNA sequence: TGTGCCAGCAGAGCGGACGGACAAGAGACCCAGTACTTC. It is translated as CASRADGQETQYF.

V and J are TRBV20-1 and TRBJ1-2, with 9 bases fitting TRBD1. CDR1 is DFQATT, CDR2 SNEGSKA, per germline (reference sequence). Losses at the gene ends were 4 bases for V and 6 bases for J; bases not matched to a gene: 9. The CDR3 runs 14 residues. CDR3 sequence reads: CSATSGTGIHGYTF. For the CDR3, the DNA is TGCAGTGCTACCTCCGGGACAGGGATACATGGCTACACCTTC.